The 20 T cell receptor beta chains in this list originate from one sample, sequenced in a study of cytomegalovirus exposure and HLA in healthy donors. Amplification used 60 Vbeta primers and 13 Jbeta primers. The repertoire was sequenced with immunoSEQ multiplex PCR; TCRdb's copy has only in-frame clones and lacks some. The table has about 110,000 clones, 60% to 80% seen once. The sample consisted of PBMCs. The receptors here all came from a female donor in good health and CMV-seronegative.

The chain joins TRBV23-1 to TRBJ1-2, with TRBD1 as a possible D gene (6 bases). TRBV23-1 is noted as an ORF with a role that remains uncertain. Trimming stripped 0 bases from V and 6 bases from J, with 11 bases between. This CDR3 comprises 14 residues. Here the CDR3 DNA reads TGCGCCAGCAGTCAATCCCAGGGGAGGGATGGCTACACCTTC. The encoded protein is CASSQSQGRDGYTF.

This clone has just a few counts. The chain employs TRBV6-1 and TRBJ2-5, with 10 bases lining up with TRBD1. Germline loops: CDR1 MNHNS, CDR2 SASEGT. The CDR3 contains 15 residues. V lost 2 bases, J lost 4 bases, and 4 bases stayed unmatched. CDR3 sequence reads: CASSELGTGVETQYF. CDR3 bases: TGTGCCAGCAGTGAACTCGGGACAGGGGTAGAGACCCAGTACTTC.

This clone was picked up one time. The chain combines TRBV28 with TRBJ2-7; D uncertain. The germline V gene has CDR1 MDHEN and CDR2 SYDVKM. V was pared by 5 bases and J by 0 bases, with 11 bases between. This CDR3 has 14 amino acids. CDR3 coding DNA: TGTGCCAGCAGTCCCCCCCGAGGCTCCTACGAGCAGTACTTC. Its protein product is CASSPPRGSYEQYF.

The chain links TRBV28 to TRBJ2-5; 10 bases align to TRBD1. Germline V gene lookup returns CDR1 MDHEN and CDR2 SYDVKM. The CDR3 spans 15 residues. With V trimmed by 3 bases and J by 7 bases, 8 bases remained unmatched. DNA of the CDR3: TGTGCCAGCAGTTTTCTGGGACAGGGGATAGGGACCCAGTACTTC. Protein sequence: CASSFLGQGIGTQYF.

The V and J genes are TRBV7-2 and TRBJ2-1; the match to TRBD2 covers 12 bases. Germline V gene data show CDR1 as SGHTA and CDR2 as FQGNSA. The CDR3 consists of 16 residues. V shed 1 base, J shed 10 bases, and the junction held 8 bases outside the gene matches. The CDR3 DNA is TGTGCCAGCAGCTTAGTCGCTAGCGGGAGGGCCCGGGAGCAGTTCTTC. Translated, it gives CASSLVASGRAREQFF. Full variable domain (remainder filled in from reference TRBV7-2 and TRBJ2-1): GAGVSQSPSNKVTEKGKDVELRCDPISGHTALYWYRQSLGQGLEFLIYFQGNSAPDKSGLPSDRFSAERTGGSVSTLTIQRTQQEDSAVYLCASSLVASGRAREQFFGPGTRLTVL.

V usage is TRBV19 and J usage is TRBJ1-5, with D perhaps matching TRBD1 (6 bases). The V and J ends lost 6 bases and 2 bases respectively, with 8 bases between them. The CDR3 has 13 amino acids. Per germline, CDR1 LNHDA and CDR2 SQIVND (reference sequence). The CDR3 DNA sequence: TGTGCCAGTAGAAGGACAGGCAATCAGCCCCAGCATTTT. It codes for CASRRTGNQPQHF.

This sequence joins TRBV30 and TRBJ2-5; D unresolved. The length of the CDR3 is 12 residues. V lost 3 bases and J 2 bases, leaving 7 bases between the germline ends. Germline V lookup: CDR1 GTSNPN, CDR2 SVGIG (reference sequence). The CDR3: CAWSSRQETQYF. The CDR3 nucleotides are TGTGCCTGGAGCTCCAGGCAAGAGACCCAGTACTTC.

The table lists this clone with a few counts. V and J are TRBV7-2 and TRBJ2-5; D is ambiguous. Per the germline V gene, CDR1 is SGHTA and CDR2 is FQGNSA. V lost 1 base and J 5 bases, leaving 14 bases between the germline ends. The CDR3 spans 15 residues. This chain's CDR3 is CASSLVFVHQETQYF. The CDR3 nucleotides are TGTGCCAGCAGCTTAGTTTTTGTTCATCAGGAGACCCAGTACTTC. Together with reference TRBV7-2 and TRBJ2-5, the CDR3 gives the full variable domain: GAGVSQSPSNKVTEKGKDVELRCDPISGHTALYWYRQSLGQGLEFLIYFQGNSAPDKSGLPSDRFSAERTGGSVSTLTIQRTQQEDSAVYLCASSLVFVHQETQYFGPGTRLLVL.

As regards this clone: Compared with germline, one end of the junction differs, possibly owing to a read error. The CDR3, as DNA: TGTGCTAGCAGCCCGGGACTGTCTAATGAAAAACTGTTTTTT. This sequence encodes CASSPGLSNEKLFF. The chain employs TRBV7-7 and TRBJ1-4; possible D gene TRBD1, 5 bases. The V gene's germline CDR1 is SSHAT and CDR2 FNYEAQ (reference sequence). The CDR3 contains 14 residues.

V is TRBV2 and J is TRBJ2-5, with 10 bases lining up with TRBD2. Germline CDR1 is SNHLY and CDR2 is FYNNEI. J was trimmed by 7 bases and V by 2 bases; bases with no gene match: 7. The CDR3 totals 15 residues. CDR3 DNA: TGTGCCAGCAGTGAAACAGCGGGAGGGTCGGGGACCCAGTACTTC. Its translation: CASSETAGGSGTQYF.

This clone occurred a few times. The chain carries TRBV6-5 and TRBJ2-1, with D perhaps TRBD2 (5 bases). V was cut by 3 bases and J by 8 bases, with 17 bases left in between. The CDR3 spans 15 residues. Per germline, CDR1 MNHEY and CDR2 SVGAGI. This CDR3 is CASSYRASPDHEQFF. The CDR3 DNA reads as TGTGCCAGCAGTTATCGGGCTAGCCCGGACCATGAGCAGTTCTTC.

This CDR3 is CASRPPQAGTSGYTF. The CDR3 nucleotides are TGTGCCAGCAGGCCTCCCCAGGCAGGAACGTCCGGCTACACCTTC. The chain couples TRBV7-2 to TRBJ1-2; D is uncertain. Germline V gene data show CDR1 as SGHTA and CDR2 as FQGNSA. CDR3 length: 15 amino acids. V was shortened by 6 bases and J by 8 bases, with 22 bases between the two germline ends. Complete variable domain (other parts from reference TRBV7-2 and TRBJ1-2): GAGVSQSPSNKVTEKGKDVELRCDPISGHTALYWYRQSLGQGLEFLIYFQGNSAPDKSGLPSDRFSAERTGGSVSTLTIQRTQQEDSAVYLCASRPPQAGTSGYTFGSGTRLTVV.

The V gene is TRBV30, the J gene TRBJ1-2; tentatively, D is TRBD1 (6 bases). The V and J ends lost 5 bases and 4 bases respectively, with 11 bases between them. In germline, CDR1 is GTSNPN, CDR2 SVGIG (reference sequence). The CDR3 is made up of 12 amino acids. In DNA, the CDR3 is TGTGCCTGGGCAGGGGCCCCCTATGGCTACACCTTC. It encodes CAWAGAPYGYTF.

The V call is TRBV5-1, the J call TRBJ1-1, with no clear D. The CDR3 totals 16 residues. V was trimmed by 4 bases and J by 5 bases, leaving 21 bases between them. Looked up from germline, CDR1 is SGHRS and CDR2 is YFSETQ. Here the CDR3 reads CASSHHTRGTLTEAFF. CDR3 DNA sequence: TGCGCCAGCAGCCACCATACTCGGGGTACGTTAACTGAAGCTTTCTTT. Full variable domain (outside the CDR3, taken from reference TRBV5-1 and TRBJ1-1): KAGVTQTPRYLIKTRGQQVTLSCSPISGHRSVSWYQQTPGQGLQFLFEYFSETQRNKGNFPGRFSGRQFSNSRSEMNVSTLELGDSALYLCASSHHTRGTLTEAFFGQGTRLTVV.

The chain has TRBV30 and TRBJ2-1, with D possibly TRBD1 on 6 matching bases. Per the germline V gene, CDR1 is GTSNPN and CDR2 is SVGIG (reference sequence). V was clipped by 4 bases and J by 7 bases, with 8 bases between them. This CDR3 is 11 amino acids long. This CDR3 reads CAWNRVNEQFF. CDR3 bases: TGTGCCTGGAACAGGGTAAATGAGCAGTTCTTC. Full variable domain (rest looked up from reference TRBV30 and TRBJ2-1): SQTIHQWPATLVQPVGSPLSLECTVEGTSNPNLYWYRQAAGRGLQLLFYSVGIGQISSEVPQNLSASRPQDRQFILSSKKLLLSDSGFYLCAWNRVNEQFFGPGTRLTVL.

J is TRBJ2-1 and V is TRBV28, with 9 bases aligning to TRBD2. J lost 9 bases, V lost 4 bases, and 10 bases had no gene match. CDR3 length: 15 residues. Germline V gene data show CDR1 as MDHEN and CDR2 as SYDVKM. The DNA for the CDR3 is TGTGCCAGCAGTTCTCTAGCGGGAAGTAGGGGTGAGCAGTTCTTC. This sequence encodes CASSSLAGSRGEQFF.

This clone appeared a single time. The V and J genes are TRBV28 and TRBJ1-2; D might be TRBD1 (6 bases). Per the germline V gene, CDR1 is MDHEN and CDR2 is SYDVKM. V gave up 3 bases and J gave up 4 bases, with 15 bases separating them. CDR3 length: 15 amino acids. CDR3 loop: CASSFGTSLGYGYTF. The CDR3 nucleotides read TGTGCCAGCAGTTTCGGGACAAGCTTGGGCTATGGCTACACCTTC.

The chain recombines TRBV7-6 with TRBJ2-7, with D unclear. CDR3 length: 13 amino acids. Trimming shortened V by 1 base and J by 3 bases, and 7 bases separated the two germline ends. Germline V lookup: CDR1 SGHVS, CDR2 FNYEAQ. CDR3 protein: CASSLGADYEQYF. CDR3 nucleotide sequence: TGTGCCAGCAGCTTAGGGGCCGACTACGAGCAGTACTTC.

This chain joins TRBV29-1 and TRBJ2-7, with 10 bases aligning to TRBD2. The CDR3 contains 16 residues. Germline assignment: CDR1 SQVTM and CDR2 ANQGSEA. Trimming at V came to 4 bases and at J to 2 bases, leaving 11 bases not matched to a gene. Here the CDR3 reads CSVGGTSGAPPYEQYF. The DNA of the CDR3 is TGCAGCGTTGGGGGAACTAGCGGGGCCCCGCCCTACGAGCAGTACTTC.

The V and J genes are TRBV15 and TRBJ2-1; D is undetermined. V dropped 1 base and J dropped 15 bases, with 19 bases sitting between them. CDR1 and CDR2 from the germline V gene are LNHNV and YYDKDF (reference sequence). The CDR3 has 14 amino acids. The CDR3 loop is CATSRGLSSRVLFF. The CDR3, as DNA: TGTGCCACCAGCAGAGGGCTCAGCAGCCGGGTTCTGTTCTTC.